The 14 T cell receptor beta chains given below trace back to one sample, sequenced in a study of Ad26.COV2.S vaccination and SARS-CoV-2 variants. Treatment in this sample: 15 to 20 received Ad26.COV2.S at low or high dose, single or two shots; five or six received placebo; per-sample allocation not given. Samples came from day 63 after the first vaccine or placebo injection. Some clones are missing from TCRdb's copy, which holds only in-frame ones; the method was immunoSEQ multiplex PCR. This table has 400,000 or so clones, around 85% appearing once. The input for sequencing was peripheral blood, taken in a trial of Ad26.COV2.S vaccine versus placebo. These receptors were taken from a person aged 18-60 years who received the Ad26.COV2.S COVID-19 vaccine or a placebo.

V and J are TRBV5-6 and TRBJ2-7; D may be TRBD1 or TRBD2 (5 bases each). In germline, CDR1 is SGHDT, CDR2 YYEEEE. The V end was cut by 4 bases, the J end by 4 bases, with 15 bases between. This CDR3 is 14 amino acids long. CDR3 nucleotides: TGTGCCAGCAGCCGGGGCGCAGGTGGGTACGAGCAGTACTTC. Translating it yields CASSRGAGGYEQYF. The full variable domain, completed using reference TRBV5-6 and TRBJ2-7, is DAGVTQSPTHLIKTRGQQVTLRCSPKSGHDTVSWYQQALGQGPQFIFQYYEEEERQRGNFPDRFSGHQFPNYSSELNVNALLLGDSALYLCASSRGAGGYEQYFGPGTRLTVT.

This clone was seen a handful of times. The J gene is TRBJ2-7, the V gene TRBV19; D is undetermined. Trimming took 5 bases from V and 0 from J, leaving 11 bases between them. Germline V CDR1 and CDR2: LNHDA, SQIVND (reference sequence). The CDR3 is made up of 14 amino acids. The DNA for the CDR3 is TGTGCCAGTAGTGTCTATTGGAGCTCCTACGAGCAGTACTTC. Translation: CASSVYWSSYEQYF.

This clone has more than one count but fewer than ten. The chain carries TRBV28 and TRBJ1-1; D may be TRBD1 (6 bases). There are 13 residues in the CDR3. Germline loops: CDR1 MDHEN, CDR2 SYDVKM. Trimming shortened V by 5 bases and J by 6 bases, and 13 bases separated the two germline ends. CDR3 DNA: TGTGCCAGCAGTCCGCCAGGGGCCCCTGAAGCTTTCTTT. Protein: CASSPPGAPEAFF.

The rearrangement joins TRBV6-1 to TRBJ2-2; D is perhaps TRBD2 (6 bases). The V gene's germline CDR1 is MNHNS and CDR2 SASEGT. V shed 0 bases and J shed 4 bases, with 12 bases lying between them. CDR3 length equals 16 residues. The CDR3 coding sequence is TGTGCCAGCAGTGAAGCCCCGGGACTTTCCACCGGGGAGCTGTTTTTT. As protein: CASSEAPGLSTGELFF.

This clone was observed once. Additional DNA sequences in this sample encode the identical CDR3. This chain connects TRBV10-3 to TRBJ2-7; D ambiguous. Germline V lookup: CDR1 ENHRY, CDR2 SYGVKD. The V and J ends lost 0 bases and 5 bases respectively, with 2 bases between them. The CDR3 is 11 amino acids. For the CDR3, the DNA is TGTGCCATCAGTGAGTCCCACGAGCAGTACTTC. Protein sequence: CAISESHEQYF.

V usage is TRBV5-4 and J usage is TRBJ1-2; D perhaps matches TRBD1 (5 bases). V gave up 2 bases and J gave up 7 bases, with 12 bases separating them. Germline V gives CDR1 SGHNT, CDR2 YYREEE (reference sequence). The CDR3 runs to 13 residues. CDR3 region: CASSLAGHGGYTF. CDR3 DNA: TGTGCCAGCAGCTTAGCAGGGCATGGTGGCTACACCTTC.

This chain uses TRBV7-6 with TRBJ2-1; no firm D call. Trimming stripped 5 bases from V and 0 bases from J, with 14 bases between. CDR1 is SGHVS and CDR2 is FNYEAQ in the germline V gene. This CDR3 has 16 residues. CDR3: CASSKVDRSSYNEQFF. CDR3 in DNA: TGTGCCAGCAGCAAAGTTGACCGGAGCTCCTACAATGAGCAGTTCTTC.

The V gene is TRBV5-5, the J gene TRBJ1-6, with unresolved D. V shed 5 bases and J shed 0 bases, with 12 bases lying between them. CDR3 length: 16 residues. Germline values: CDR1 SGHKS, CDR2 YYEKEE (reference sequence). CDR3 in amino acids: CASRMAQSSYNSPLHF. DNA for the CDR3: TGTGCCAGCAGAATGGCCCAGAGCTCCTATAATTCACCCCTCCACTTT.

DNA of the CDR3: TGTGCCAGCAGCAAGGGGGTTAGTTCGCGGGAGCAGTACTTC. It codes for CASSKGVSSREQYF. The chain carries TRBV21-1 and TRBJ2-7. TRBV21-1 counts as a pseudogene. This CDR3 has 14 residues.

CDR3: CASSQVGSQAETQYF. The CDR3 nucleotides read TGTGCCAGCAGCCAAGTGGGCTCCCAGGCTGAGACCCAGTACTTC. The V gene is TRBV3-1 (or the pseudogene TRBV3-2), the J gene TRBJ2-5; D is unresolved. The V gene lost 1 base and the J gene lost 5 bases, with 14 bases spanning the gap. Germline lookup yields CDR1 LGHDT and CDR2 YNNKEL (reference sequence). The CDR3 totals 15 residues.

This clone was detected once. The chain is built from TRBV18 and TRBJ1-1, with 7 nucleotides matching TRBD1. The CDR3 is made up of 15 amino acids. V lost 2 bases and J lost 0; bases outside the gene matches: 3. Germline V lookup: CDR1 KGHSH, CDR2 LQKENI. The CDR3 bases are TGTGCCAGCTCACCAGTGACAGGGTTGAACACTGAAGCTTTCTTT. Amino acids: CASSPVTGLNTEAFF.

V is TRBV27 and J is TRBJ2-5; D remains unclear. This CDR3 has 14 residues. From germline, CDR1 is MNHEY and CDR2 SMNVEV (reference sequence). Trimming removed 1 base from V and 4 bases from J, with 10 bases in between. CDR3 coding DNA: TGTGCCAGCAGTTTATGGGCTCAAGGAGAGACCCAGTACTTC. Translating gives CASSLWAQGETQYF.

This chain connects TRBV2 to TRBJ1-3; D is ambiguous. The CDR3 sequence is 14 residues long. The V gene lost 7 bases and the J gene lost 2 bases, with 12 bases spanning the gap. Germline assignment: CDR1 SNHLY and CDR2 FYNNEI. The chain's CDR3 is CASTLQAAGNTIYF. The CDR3 DNA follows: TGTGCCAGCACCCTCCAGGCCGCTGGAAACACCATATATTTT.

The chain is built from TRBV10-3 and TRBJ1-3; weak D call: TRBD1 (5 bases). The CDR3 runs to 17 residues. Per germline, CDR1 ENHRY and CDR2 SYGVKD. V lost 6 bases and J 3 bases, leaving 21 bases between the germline ends. Written as DNA, the CDR3 is TGTGCCATCAGGCGGTCCCGGGACTCCGGTAATGGAAACACCATATATTTT. Its translation is CAIRRSRDSGNGNTIYF.